The sequence of this TCR beta chain was determined in a study of blood T cell repertoires in COVID-19. In germline, CDR1 is ENHRY, CDR2 SYGVKD. This CDR3 contains 15 residues. V was clipped by 2 bases and J by 3 bases, with 13 bases between them. Here immunoSEQ multiplex PCR was the method, and the copy in TCRdb shows in-frame clones only, minus some. The sample shows around 200,000 clones, more than 80% of them seen only once. The sample taken for sequencing was PBMCs or T cells enriched from blood (not recorded which). This rearrangement joins TRBV10-3 to TRBJ1-1; possibly TRBD1 for D (6 bases). This clonotype was obtained from a man aged 40-49 years who had recovered from COVID-19. CDR3 protein: CAISEPGQIDTEAFF. The CDR3 coding sequence is TGTGCCATCAGTGAGCCTGGACAGATAGACACTGAAGCTTTCTTT.